By proportion, the clone carrying this TCR beta chain is medium-sized. The antigen remains undetermined. The entry originates in a study of vaccination and CD4 T cells after COVID-19. Across the study: Nasal swab PCR detected SARS-CoV-2 in convalescent patients; under 10 had mild disease, one severe. Collection of post-vaccine samples followed dose two by a median 72 days, spanning a range of 14 to 241.

An Oncomine TCR Beta short-read assay was used to sequence the DNA from cultured CD4+ T cells. TCRdb re-derived calls from the PCR reads in MiXCR, one entry per CDR3 protein. The sample records under 20,000 distinct CDR3 sequences, 23% being singletons. The CDR3 is made up of 15 amino acids. The V and J ends lost 4 bases and 0 bases, in that order; junction bases with no gene match: 5. From germline, CDR1 is MNHEY and CDR2 SVGAGI. Whole-study results and caveats: It was found that, in convalescent patients, 304 of 307 vaccine-specific clones were spike mono-reactive.

The treatment is: approximately nine-day PBMC culture with coronavirus spike peptide pools or control peptides (ViraFEST assay). This TCR was sampled from a human donor with COVID-19. The chain carries TRBV6-5 and TRBJ1-2; 7 positions match TRBD1. Sequencing was done on a sample of cultured CD4+ T cells from blood. CDR3 bases: TGTGCCAGCAGTTCACAGGGGAAGGCTAACTATGGCTACACCTTC. This gives the protein CASSSQGKANYGYTF.